This TCR beta chain was recorded in a study of control samples from healthy donors and cancer patients. Data came from immunoSEQ multiplex PCR; TCRdb stores just in-frame clones and leaves some out. The table has over 120,000 clones, about nine tenths seen once; the top ten hold approximately 2.9%. The V end was cut by 8 bases, the J end by 2 bases, with 9 bases between. This CDR3 region has 12 residues. CDR1 SEHNR and CDR2 FQNEAQ come from the germline V gene (reference sequence). The sequenced material came from blood. V gene TRBV7-9 combines with J gene TRBJ1-2; no clear D. The TCR comes from a man aged 30-40 years in good health. CDR3 in amino acids: CASLEGNYGYTF. CDR3 sequence (DNA): TGTGCCAGCCTTGAGGGAAACTATGGCTACACCTTC.